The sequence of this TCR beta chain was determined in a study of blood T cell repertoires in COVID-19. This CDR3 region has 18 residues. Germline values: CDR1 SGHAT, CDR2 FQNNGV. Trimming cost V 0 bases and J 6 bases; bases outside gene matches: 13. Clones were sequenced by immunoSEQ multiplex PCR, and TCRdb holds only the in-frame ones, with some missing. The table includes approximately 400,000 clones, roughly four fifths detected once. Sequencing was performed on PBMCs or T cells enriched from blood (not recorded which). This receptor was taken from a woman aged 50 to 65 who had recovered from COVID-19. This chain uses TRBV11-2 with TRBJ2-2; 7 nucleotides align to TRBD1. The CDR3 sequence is CASSLDWDKTGKAGELFF. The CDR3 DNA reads TGTGCCAGCAGCTTAGATTGGGATAAGACAGGGAAGGCCGGGGAGCTGTTTTTT.